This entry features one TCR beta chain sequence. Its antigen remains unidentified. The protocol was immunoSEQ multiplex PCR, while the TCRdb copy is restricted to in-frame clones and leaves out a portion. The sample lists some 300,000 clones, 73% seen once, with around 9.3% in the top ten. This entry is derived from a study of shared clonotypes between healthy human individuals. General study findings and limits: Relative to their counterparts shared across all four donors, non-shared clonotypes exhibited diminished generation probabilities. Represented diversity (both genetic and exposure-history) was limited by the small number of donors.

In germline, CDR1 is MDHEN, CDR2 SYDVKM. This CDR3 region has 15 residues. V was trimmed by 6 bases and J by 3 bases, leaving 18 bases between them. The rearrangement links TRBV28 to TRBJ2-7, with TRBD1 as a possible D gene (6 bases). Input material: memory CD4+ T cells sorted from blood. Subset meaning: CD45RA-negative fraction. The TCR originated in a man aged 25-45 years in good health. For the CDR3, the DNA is TGTGCCAGCAGCAGTCCGGACAGCACCCTCTACGAGCAGTACTTC. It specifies CASSSPDSTLYEQYF.